This TCR beta chain was sequenced for a study of blood T cell repertoires in COVID-19 (TCRdb year 2020). Describing the broader study: Samples from collaborators originated in the United States, Italy and Spain and spanned both the acute and convalescent phases of COVID-19. The material from the prospective study consisted of cDNA or gDNA derived from T cells, B-cell-depleted T cells, or PBMCs. The dataset comprised deeply sampled blood TCRbeta repertoires from subjects exposed to, actively infected with, or recovered from COVID-19. A freely available public database, intended as a resource for researchers studying the immune response to SARS-CoV-2, is where the repertoires were released. The samples were drawn from the first 160 participants of the ongoing ImmuneRACE study and from 1,254 subjects provided by 6 global collaborators. The sample metadata nearly always contained a de-identified subject ID, COVID-19 status, age in years and sex. Where available, HLA class I and class II types were obtained from metadata supplied by the sample provider rather than from assay-based typing. Broader findings and caveats from the paper: How much clinical and demographic metadata was included differed by source and by participant, and the metadata was provided uncurated.

TCRbeta CDR3 regions were amplified from genomic DNA using the immunoSEQ Assay, a bias-controlled multiplex PCR. Per the source publication's procedure: The number of nucleated cells in each sample was estimated by amplification of reference gene primers within the assay. Sequence reads were collapsed and filtered to measure the absolute abundance of every unique TCRbeta CDR3 rearrangement. For each sample, productive Simpson clonality was calculated by taking the square root of Simpson's diversity index across productive rearrangements. The table comes from immuneACCESS by way of TCRdb, which keeps in-frame sequences with V and J called. Part of the clones is missing from these tables; in studies checked, under half for an unresolved V gene and the rest for unknown reasons. D and trimming were read from the DNA, whereas the V and J calls and clone size are those reported in that table. The sample table shows a few hundred thousand clones, and about 84% are seen once. Clones ranked in the top ten supply 7.4% of the sample.

Participants in the prospective study were aged roughly 18 to 95 years, lived in 24 United States geographic areas, and enrolled through a virtual design. In the prospective study, participants were assigned to cohorts based on the clinical history participants reported in a screening survey and a study questionnaire. In the prospective study, whole blood, serum and a nasopharyngeal or oropharyngeal swab were collected from each participant by mobile phlebotomists. Participants in the prospective study had the option to provide additional blood draws and questionnaires over a roughly 2-month period. Before DNA extraction, blood samples from the prospective study were shipped at room temperature or frozen. Reading from cysteine to phenylalanine, the CDR3 counts 12 amino acids. The only DNA kept is the CDR3, 36 bases in frame from the first base. The V end gives up 9 bases and the J end 8 bases, leaving 8 bases in the junction not matched to a gene. Per the germline V gene, MNHEY is the CDR1 and SVGAGI is the CDR2.

As for this clone: Its antigen target is currently unknown. Base qualities are missing; no much larger clone stands one base away.

The sequencing sample was made of PBMCs or T cells enriched from blood (not recorded which). The rearrangement joined TRBV6-5 to TRBJ1-2; 8 middle bases align to TRBD1. The origin of this receptor is a woman in her forties with acute COVID-19. DNA sequence: TGTGCCAGTCGGACAGGGAATAGAGGCTACACCTTC. Its product reads: CASRTGNRGYTF.